Included here is one T cell receptor beta chain sequence, with context. The antigen remains undetermined. The sample comes from a study of cytomegalovirus exposure and HLA in healthy donors. Findings of the study overall: According to the study, roughly 160 TCR beta chains were cytomegalovirus-associated. For most TCR sequences rarity was the rule, although some public TCRs occurred in many donors.

V gave up 1 base and J gave up 5 bases; unmatched junction bases: 7. Germline CDR1 and CDR2: SGHVS and FNYEAQ. The CDR3 is made up of 15 amino acids. Using immunoSEQ multiplex PCR, the repertoire was profiled, and TCRdb retains in-frame clones only, with some absent. Of under 200,000 clones listed, about 90% were seen once; the top ten hold roughly 3%. The material sequenced was PBMCs. The chain recombines TRBV7-6 with TRBJ2-5; 7 bases are a match to TRBD1. The TCR sequence derives from a woman between 18 and 30 years old in good health and CMV-seropositive. CDR3 loop: CASSLEVTGRETQYF. CDR3 DNA: TGTGCCAGCAGCTTAGAGGTGACAGGGCGGGAGACCCAGTACTTC.